This TCR beta chain appears in the sequencing data of a study of CD8 T cells in Susac syndrome. In its sample, this clonotype was seen once. The antigen is undetermined. The junction departs from germline at one end; a sequencing error may be responsible. The patients who served as multiple sclerosis controls were treatment-naive and had stable or active relapsing-remitting disease that fulfilled the revised McDonald criteria. TEMRA cells were FACS-enriched and CD8+ and CD4+ T cells negatively isolated. This CDR3 has 16 amino acids. CDR1 SGHRS and CDR2 YFSETQ come from the germline V gene. Regarding the study as a whole: By the study's own acknowledgment, its TCR sequencing and HLA analysis included relatively few individuals.

RNA totalling about 0.5 to 1 ug underwent reverse transcription with random hexamers. Amplification of TCR beta CDR3 was carried out by immunoSEQ multiplex PCR, which covered 54 Vbeta and 13 Jbeta segments. TCRdb reprocessed the immunoSEQ multiplex PCR reads with MiXCR, giving one entry per CDR3 protein. The sample gives some 200,000 distinct CDR3 sequences, around 90% of which show up once; less than 0.15% is in the top ten. This TCR derives from a human donor with multiple sclerosis. The sample comprised CD8+ T cells from PBMCs. The chain joins TRBV5-1 to TRBJ2-2; a possible D gene is TRBD2 (6 bases). CDR3 in DNA: TGCTCCAGCAGCCTGGAGGGGCAGGGTTGGACCGGGGAGCTGTTTTTT. Its protein product is CSSSLEGQGWTGELFF.